The T cell receptor beta chain described here comes from a study of blood T cell repertoires in COVID-19. Study-level information: From the United States, Italy and Spain came samples of acute and convalescent COVID-19.

The CDR3 is 11 amino acids. The V gene lost 5 bases and the J gene lost 3 bases, with 4 bases spanning the gap. Per the germline V gene, CDR1 is MDHEN and CDR2 is SYDVKM. This clone was detected only a few times. Original analysis: Amplification of reference gene primers provided the estimated nucleated cell counts. Produced via immunoSEQ multiplex PCR; TCRdb's table is partial and in-frame only. V and J calls and clone size follow that table, whereas D and trimming were derived from the DNA. The sample lists under 200,000 clones, roughly four fifths occurring once. This sequence joins TRBV28 and TRBJ2-5; no definite D call. What was sequenced was peripheral blood. The source is a woman aged 80 or over with acute or convalescent COVID-19. The DNA for the CDR3 is TGTGCCAGCAGTATTAAAGAGACCCAGTACTTC. It yields the protein CASSIKETQYF.